The 16 T cell receptor beta chains listed next were all sequenced from one sample in a study of T cells expressing NK-cell markers. Reanalyzing the 5' RACE reads, TCRdb keeps one entry per CDR3 protein, without DNA. The repertoire shows about 460,000 distinct CDR3 sequences; the top ten hold about 1.5%. The source material was blood T cells: a sorted CD56 or NKG2C T cell subset, CD4+ or CD8+ T cells, or bulk PBMC T cells (not recorded which). These receptors all come from a woman in her forties or fifties in good health.

The rearrangement joins TRBV29-1 to TRBJ2-3; the TRBD1 assignment by TCRdb is unverifiable without DNA. Germline CDR1 is SQVTM and CDR2 is ANQGSEA. The CDR3 loop spans 12 amino acids. CDR3: CSVTGVSDTQYF.

The chain couples TRBV5-1 to TRBJ2-1. This CDR3 comprises 14 residues. Germline loops: CDR1 SGHRS, CDR2 YFSETQ. The CDR3 sequence is CASRLGPTYNEQFF.

The gene calls are TRBV20-1 and TRBJ1-6. The CDR3 runs 13 residues. The germline V gene has CDR1 DFQATT and CDR2 SNEGSKA (reference sequence). The CDR3 is CSATTGRDSPLHF.

The chain employs TRBV18 and TRBJ2-1. Germline V lookup: CDR1 KGHSH, CDR2 LQKENI. There are 14 residues in the CDR3. CDR3 in amino acids: CASSPPLGYAEQFF.

The rearrangement joins TRBV7-6 to TRBJ1-1; TCRdb reports TRBD1, a call that lacks DNA to check it against. CDR3 length equals 12 residues. From germline, CDR1 is SGHVS and CDR2 FNYEAQ. The CDR3 protein is CASSPTGDVAFF.

The genes are TRBV7-9 and TRBJ2-5; TCRdb's D gene call, TRBD2, goes unchecked for lack of DNA. The CDR3 runs 16 residues. Germline loops: CDR1 SEHNR, CDR2 FQNEAQ (reference sequence). The CDR3 region is CASSSVGLSLQETQYF.

V gene TRBV5-1 combines with J gene TRBJ2-7. The germline CDR1 and CDR2 sequences are SGHRS and YFSETQ. The CDR3 consists of 14 residues. The chain's CDR3 is CASSERTDSYEQYF.

This chain uses TRBV7-7 with TRBJ2-7; checking the TCRdb D call of TRBD1 is not possible without DNA. The CDR3 extends over 14 amino acids. The germline gives CDR1 SSHAT, CDR2 FNYEAQ (reference sequence). The CDR3 sequence is CASSPRQGGYEQYF.

The chain employs TRBV4-1 and TRBJ2-1; checking the TCRdb D call of TRBD1 is not possible without DNA. CDR3 length equals 16 residues. The germline V gene has CDR1 MGHRA and CDR2 YSYEKL. The CDR3 protein is CASSQAGLKTYNEQFF.

J is TRBJ2-1 and V is TRBV20-1; the TCRdb D gene call, TRBD1, has no DNA to confirm it. CDR3 size: 11 residues. Germline CDR1 is DFQATT and CDR2 is SNEGSKA (reference sequence). The CDR3 is CSARGGGKQFF.

The chain links TRBV6-6 to TRBJ1-5. This CDR3 contains 14 residues. Germline V CDR1 and CDR2: MNHNY, SVGAGI (reference sequence). CDR3 residues: CASSFNLGNQPQHF.

This chain links TRBV7-9 with TRBJ2-1; TCRdb lists TRBD1, though no DNA is available to test this call. CDR1 and CDR2 from the germline V gene are SEHNR and FQNEAQ (reference sequence). The CDR3 spans 14 residues. The CDR3 reads CASSFGTGTDEQFF.

This rearrangement joins TRBV20-1 to TRBJ2-7; TCRdb picks TRBD1, but there is no DNA to check that call. The CDR3 has 14 amino acids. The V gene's germline CDR1 is DFQATT and CDR2 SNEGSKA (reference sequence). The CDR3 loop reads CSASPGTGGYEQYF.

This sequence joins TRBV6-1 and TRBJ1-5. The CDR3 loop spans 14 amino acids. Germline V gene sequence: CDR1 MNHNS, CDR2 SASEGT. CDR3 sequence: CASSVEGRDQPQHF.

This chain connects TRBV7-2 to TRBJ1-5. The V gene's germline CDR1 is SGHTA and CDR2 FQGNSA. The CDR3 is 15 amino acids. The CDR3 region is CASSLRAGIHQPQHF.

The chain uses TRBV20-1 and TRBJ2-1; the D call of TRBD2 rests on TCRdb alone, since no DNA is present to check it. In germline, CDR1 is DFQATT, CDR2 SNEGSKA (reference sequence). This CDR3 spans 13 amino acids. This chain's CDR3 is CSPLKGSGAGQFF.